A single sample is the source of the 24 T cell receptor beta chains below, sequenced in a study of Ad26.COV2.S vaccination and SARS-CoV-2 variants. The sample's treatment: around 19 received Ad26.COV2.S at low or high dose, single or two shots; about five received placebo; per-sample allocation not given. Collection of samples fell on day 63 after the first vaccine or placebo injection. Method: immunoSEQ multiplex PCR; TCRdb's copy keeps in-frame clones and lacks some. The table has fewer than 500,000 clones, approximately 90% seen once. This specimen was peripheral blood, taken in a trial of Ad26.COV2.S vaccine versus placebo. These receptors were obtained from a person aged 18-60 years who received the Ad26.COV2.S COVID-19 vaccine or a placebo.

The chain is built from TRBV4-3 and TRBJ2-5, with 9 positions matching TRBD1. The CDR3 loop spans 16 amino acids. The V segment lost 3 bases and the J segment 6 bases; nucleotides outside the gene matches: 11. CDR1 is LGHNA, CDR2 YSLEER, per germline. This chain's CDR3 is CASSQSAQQGAQTQYF. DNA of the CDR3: TGCGCCAGCAGCCAGAGCGCCCAACAGGGGGCGCAGACCCAGTACTTC.

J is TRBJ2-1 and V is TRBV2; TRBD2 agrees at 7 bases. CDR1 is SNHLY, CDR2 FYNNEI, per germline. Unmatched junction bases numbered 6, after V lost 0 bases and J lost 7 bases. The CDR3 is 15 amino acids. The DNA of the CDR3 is TGTGCCAGCAGTGAAGCGGGAGGGCCGGGGAATGAGCAGTTCTTC. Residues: CASSEAGGPGNEQFF.

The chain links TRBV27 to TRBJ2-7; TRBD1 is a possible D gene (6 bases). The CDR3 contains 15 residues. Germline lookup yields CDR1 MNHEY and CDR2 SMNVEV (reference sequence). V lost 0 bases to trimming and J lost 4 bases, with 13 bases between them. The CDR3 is CASSLSGGALYEQYF. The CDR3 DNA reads TGTGCCAGCAGTTTATCTGGGGGCGCCTTATACGAGCAGTACTTC.

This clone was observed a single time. The CDR3 nucleotides read TGTGCCAGCAGCTCAGGGCCCAGCGGGAGGTACAATGAGCAGTTCTTC. Encoded protein: CASSSGPSGRYNEQFF. V is TRBV5-6 and J is TRBJ2-1; 9 bases are a match to TRBD2. CDR1 is SGHDT, CDR2 YYEEEE, per germline. Trimming removed 3 bases from V and 4 bases from J; junction bases left unmatched: 8. The CDR3 totals 16 residues. Full variable domain (outside the CDR3, taken from reference TRBV5-6 and TRBJ2-1): DAGVTQSPTHLIKTRGQQVTLRCSPKSGHDTVSWYQQALGQGPQFIFQYYEEEERQRGNFPDRFSGHQFPNYSSELNVNALLLGDSALYLCASSSGPSGRYNEQFFGPGTRLTVL.

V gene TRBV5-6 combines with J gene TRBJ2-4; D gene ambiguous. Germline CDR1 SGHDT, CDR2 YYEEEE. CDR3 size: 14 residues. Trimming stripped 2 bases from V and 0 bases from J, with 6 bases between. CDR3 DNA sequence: TGTGCCAGCAGCTTAGGAATAGCCAAAAACATTCAGTACTTC. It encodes CASSLGIAKNIQYF.

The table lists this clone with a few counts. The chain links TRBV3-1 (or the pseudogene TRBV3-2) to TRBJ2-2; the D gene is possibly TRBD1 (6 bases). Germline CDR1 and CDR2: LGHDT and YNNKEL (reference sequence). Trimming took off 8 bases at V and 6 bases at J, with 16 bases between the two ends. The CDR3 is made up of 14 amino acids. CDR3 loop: CASRKAGAAGELFF. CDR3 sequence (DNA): TGTGCCAGCCGTAAAGCAGGGGCGGCCGGGGAGCTGTTTTTT.

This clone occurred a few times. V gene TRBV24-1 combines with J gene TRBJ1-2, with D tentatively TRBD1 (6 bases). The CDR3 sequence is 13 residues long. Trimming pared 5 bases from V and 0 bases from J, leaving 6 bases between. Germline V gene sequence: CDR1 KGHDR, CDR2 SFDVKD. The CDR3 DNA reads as TGTGCCACCAGTGGGGACACTAACTATGGCTACACCTTC. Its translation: CATSGDTNYGYTF.

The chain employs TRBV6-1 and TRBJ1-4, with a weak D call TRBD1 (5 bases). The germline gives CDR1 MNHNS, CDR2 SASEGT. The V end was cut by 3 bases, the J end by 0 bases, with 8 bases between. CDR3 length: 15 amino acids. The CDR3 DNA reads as TGTGCCAGCAGTGAGCGGGGGGCAACTAATGAAAAACTGTTTTTT. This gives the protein CASSERGATNEKLFF.

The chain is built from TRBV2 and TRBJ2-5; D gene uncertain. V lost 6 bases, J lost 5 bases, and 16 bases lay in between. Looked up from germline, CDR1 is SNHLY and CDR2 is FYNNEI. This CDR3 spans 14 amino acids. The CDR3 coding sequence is TGTGCCAGCAGGACAAATTGGGGTGGGGAGACCCAGTACTTC. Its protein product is CASRTNWGGETQYF.

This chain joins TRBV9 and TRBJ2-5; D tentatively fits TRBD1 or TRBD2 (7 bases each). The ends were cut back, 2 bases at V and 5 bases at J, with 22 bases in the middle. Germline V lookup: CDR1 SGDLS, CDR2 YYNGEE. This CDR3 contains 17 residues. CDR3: CASSVGTRGGGTETQYF. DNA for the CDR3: TGTGCCAGCAGCGTTGGAACCCGGGGAGGGGGCACGGAGACCCAGTACTTC.

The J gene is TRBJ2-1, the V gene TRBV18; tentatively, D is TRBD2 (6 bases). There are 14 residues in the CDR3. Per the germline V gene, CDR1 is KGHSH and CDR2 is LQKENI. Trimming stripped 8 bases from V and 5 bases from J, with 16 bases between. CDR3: CASSDAGFHNEQFF. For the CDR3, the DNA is TGTGCCAGCAGTGACGCGGGGTTTCACAATGAGCAGTTCTTC.

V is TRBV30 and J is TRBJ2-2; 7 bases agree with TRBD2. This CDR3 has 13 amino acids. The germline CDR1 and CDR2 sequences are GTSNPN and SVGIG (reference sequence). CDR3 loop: CALAGEGTGELFF. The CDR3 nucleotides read TGTGCTTTGGCGGGAGAGGGCACCGGGGAGCTGTTTTTT.

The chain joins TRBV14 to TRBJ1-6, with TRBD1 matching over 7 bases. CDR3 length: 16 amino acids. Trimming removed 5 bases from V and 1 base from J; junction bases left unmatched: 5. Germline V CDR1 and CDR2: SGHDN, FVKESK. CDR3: CASSRSTGSYNSPLHF. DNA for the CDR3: TGTGCCAGCAGCAGATCGACAGGGTCCTATAATTCACCCCTCCACTTT.

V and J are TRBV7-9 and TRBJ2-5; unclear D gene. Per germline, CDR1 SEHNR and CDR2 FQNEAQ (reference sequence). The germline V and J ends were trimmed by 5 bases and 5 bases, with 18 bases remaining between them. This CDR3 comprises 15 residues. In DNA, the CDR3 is TGTGCCAGCAGCCCATATAGGACCCCGTGGGAGACCCAGTACTTC. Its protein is CASSPYRTPWETQYF.

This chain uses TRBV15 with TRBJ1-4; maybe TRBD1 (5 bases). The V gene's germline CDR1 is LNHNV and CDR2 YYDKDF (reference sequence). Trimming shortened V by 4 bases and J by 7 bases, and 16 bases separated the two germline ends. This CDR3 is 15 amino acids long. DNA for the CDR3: TGTGCCACCAGCATACGAGGGACGGAGAGTGAAAAACTGTTTTTT. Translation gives CATSIRGTESEKLFF.

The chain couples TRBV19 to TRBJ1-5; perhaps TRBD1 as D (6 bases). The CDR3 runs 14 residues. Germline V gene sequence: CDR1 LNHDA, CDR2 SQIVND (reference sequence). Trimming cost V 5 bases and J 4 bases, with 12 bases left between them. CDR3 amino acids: CASSAGQLNQPQHF. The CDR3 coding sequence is TGTGCCAGTAGTGCCGGACAGTTAAATCAGCCCCAGCATTTT.

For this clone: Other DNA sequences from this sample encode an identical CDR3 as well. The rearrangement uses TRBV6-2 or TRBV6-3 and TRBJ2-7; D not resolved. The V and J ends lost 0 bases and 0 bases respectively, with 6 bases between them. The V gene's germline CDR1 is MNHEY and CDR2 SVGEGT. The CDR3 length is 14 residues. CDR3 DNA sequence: TGTGCCAGCAGTTACTCTTCTAGCTCCTACGAGCAGTACTTC. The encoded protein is CASSYSSSSYEQYF.

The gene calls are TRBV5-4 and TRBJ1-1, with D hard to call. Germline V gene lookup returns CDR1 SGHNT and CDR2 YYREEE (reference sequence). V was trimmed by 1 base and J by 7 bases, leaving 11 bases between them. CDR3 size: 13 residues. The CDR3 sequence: CASSLLAGNEAFF. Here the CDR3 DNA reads TGTGCCAGCAGCTTGCTGGCAGGAAATGAAGCTTTCTTT.

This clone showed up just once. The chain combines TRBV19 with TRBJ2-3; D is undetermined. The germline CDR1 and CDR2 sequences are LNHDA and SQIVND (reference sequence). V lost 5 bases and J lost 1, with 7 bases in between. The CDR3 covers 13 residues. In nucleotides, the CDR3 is TGTGCCAGTAGTCTTCCAGGCACAGATACGCAGTATTTT. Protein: CASSLPGTDTQYF.

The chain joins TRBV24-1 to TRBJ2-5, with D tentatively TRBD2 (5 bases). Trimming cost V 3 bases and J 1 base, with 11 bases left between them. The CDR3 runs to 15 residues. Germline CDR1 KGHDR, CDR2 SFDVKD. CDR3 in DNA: TGTGCCACCAGTGATCCAGCGGAAGTCCAAGAGACCCAGTACTTC. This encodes CATSDPAEVQETQYF.

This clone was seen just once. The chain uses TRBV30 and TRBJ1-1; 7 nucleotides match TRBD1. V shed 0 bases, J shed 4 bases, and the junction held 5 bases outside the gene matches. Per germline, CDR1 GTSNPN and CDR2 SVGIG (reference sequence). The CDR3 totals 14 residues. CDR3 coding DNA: TGTGCCTGGAGTGTAGGGGGCTCGGTCACTGAAGCTTTCTTT. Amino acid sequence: CAWSVGGSVTEAFF.

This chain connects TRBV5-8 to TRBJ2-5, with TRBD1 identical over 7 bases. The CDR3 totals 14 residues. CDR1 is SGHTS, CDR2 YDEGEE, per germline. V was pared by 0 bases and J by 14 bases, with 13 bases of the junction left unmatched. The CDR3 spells CASSLGILRDSSYF. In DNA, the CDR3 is TGTGCCAGCAGCTTGGGTATTTTGAGGGACAGTAGCTACTTC. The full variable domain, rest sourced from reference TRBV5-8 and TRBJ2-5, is EAGVTQSPTHLIKTRGQQATLRCSPISGHTSVYWYQQALGLGLQFLLWYDEGEERNRGNFPPRFSGRQFPNYSSELNVNALELEDSALYLCASSLGILRDSSYFGPGTRLLVL.

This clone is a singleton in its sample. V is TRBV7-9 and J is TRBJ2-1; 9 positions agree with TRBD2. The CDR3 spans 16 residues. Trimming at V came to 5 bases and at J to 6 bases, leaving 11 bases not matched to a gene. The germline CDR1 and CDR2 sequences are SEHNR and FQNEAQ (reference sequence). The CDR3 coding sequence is TGTGCCAGCAGCCCGGTTGGCGGGAGGGTTAGCAATGAGCAGTTCTTC. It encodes CASSPVGGRVSNEQFF.

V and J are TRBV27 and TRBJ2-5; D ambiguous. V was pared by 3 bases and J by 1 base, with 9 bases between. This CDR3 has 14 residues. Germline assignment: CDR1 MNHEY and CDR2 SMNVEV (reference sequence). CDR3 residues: CASSLVGRQETQYF. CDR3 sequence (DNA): TGTGCCAGCAGTTTGGTGGGTCGCCAAGAGACCCAGTACTTC.